The present T cell receptor (beta chain) was sequenced within a study of early stage breast cancer tumors. Study-level background: Samples were sequenced at roughly 10-fold average coverage.

Profiled with immunoSEQ multiplex PCR; TCRdb holds only in-frame clones, not every one. This repertoire shows about 53,000 clones, approximately 90% found once; its top ten account for less than 5%. The study's findings and limits: Tumor and normal breast were distinguished via blood comparison in most of the 16 patients.

The CDR3 totals 16 residues. V shed 1 base and J 3 bases; nucleotides not matched to a gene: 4. Germline V gene sequence: CDR1 MGHRA, CDR2 YSYEKL. Of note for this clone: The antigen is unknown.

Source material: blood. This TCR was sampled from a person aged 70 to 85 with breast cancer. The chain recombines TRBV4-1 with TRBJ2-7; 12 nucleotides match TRBD2. The DNA for the CDR3 is TGCGCCAGCAGCCAAGCCCGACTAGCGGGAGACTACGAGCAGTACTTC. Translation gives CASSQARLAGDYEQYF.